This record concerns one TCR beta chain sequence. Using immunoSEQ multiplex PCR, the repertoire was profiled, and TCRdb retains in-frame clones only, with some absent. The sample has 150,000 to 200,000 clones, 88% seen once; the top ten hold about 4.7%. These data belong to a study of lymphopenia after photon versus proton radiotherapy. The germline gives CDR1 MNHEY, CDR2 SVGAGI. The CDR3 runs to 14 residues. V lost 4 bases to trimming and J lost 6 bases, with 14 bases between them. This sample comprised peripheral blood, obtained from a patient treated with photon-based radiotherapy. The chain carries TRBV6-5 and TRBJ2-3, with D maybe TRBD1 (5 bases). The origin of this receptor is a man in his forties or fifties with gastric cancer. This CDR3 is CASSFGQRGDTQYF. CDR3 DNA: TGTGCCAGCAGTTTTGGACAACGTGGTGATACGCAGTATTTT.